The source of this T cell receptor (beta chain) is a study of beta chain features in type 1 diabetes. The overall study: Sorted cell examination encompassed roughly 110,000,000 cells across all samples.

As to this clone: Its antigen remains unknown.

Notes on the study in general: Amplification by PCR could prefer shorter templates, with the same effect in patients and controls.

The V gene's germline CDR1 is SGHTA and CDR2 FQGNSA. The CDR3 spans 17 residues. Deletions cut 1 base from V and 0 bases from J, with 13 bases between. Investigators reverse transcribed all isolated RNA, so they sequenced expressed TCRB transcripts. Profiled with immunoSEQ multiplex PCR; TCRdb holds only in-frame clones, not every one. The sample shows approximately 140,000 clones, under 60% of them seen only once. Sequenced material: Tregs from blood. The sequence was collected from a man between 18 and 29 years old in good health. This rearrangement joins TRBV7-2 to TRBJ2-1; D is perhaps TRBD2 (6 bases). The CDR3 region has the DNA TGTGCCAGCAGCTTAGTTCGGGGGACCCCCTCCTACAATGAGCAGTTCTTC. It specifies CASSLVRGTPSYNEQFF.